These 15 T cell receptor beta chains came from one sample sequenced in a study of T cell responses to AZD1222 COVID-19 vaccine. This table comes from immunoSEQ multiplex PCR, and its TCRdb copy is limited to in-frame clones, with some not included. Seen here are some 170,000 clones, less than 90% observed once, and the top ten hold about 1.5%. The specimen was peripheral blood, collected on day 0 of AZD1222 vaccination. The receptors were gathered from an adult in good health.

The rearrangement uses TRBV19 and TRBJ1-5; possibly TRBD1 for D (6 bases). This CDR3 contains 12 residues. V was pared by 1 base and J by 15 bases, with 13 bases between. CDR1 LNHDA and CDR2 SQIVND come from the germline V gene (reference sequence). CDR3 DNA sequence: TGTGCCAGTAGTATAGTACAGGGTCCACTGCATTTT. Amino acids: CASSIVQGPLHF.

The chain is built from TRBV30 and TRBJ2-7; D unresolved. V was trimmed by 2 bases and J by 0 bases, leaving 11 bases between them. Germline V lookup: CDR1 GTSNPN, CDR2 SVGIG (reference sequence). The CDR3 sequence is 14 residues long. For the CDR3, the DNA is TGTGCCTGGAGTAAAGGTGGCACCTCCTACGAGCAGTACTTC. Protein product: CAWSKGGTSYEQYF.

The J gene is TRBJ1-2, the V gene TRBV19; no definite D call. CDR1 and CDR2 (germline): LNHDA, SQIVND (reference sequence). The germline V and J ends were trimmed by 1 base and 5 bases, with 11 bases remaining between them. The CDR3 spans 14 residues. DNA of the CDR3: TGTGCCAGTAGTATAGGAGTAGGGATGTATGGCTACACCTTC. It yields the protein CASSIGVGMYGYTF.

The genes are TRBV7-8 and TRBJ2-5; 13 nucleotides align to TRBD2. The CDR3 is 16 amino acids. Germline loops: CDR1 SGHVS, CDR2 FQNEAQ. The J segment lost 3 bases and the V segment lost 5 bases, leaving 6 bases of the junction unmatched. CDR3 nucleotides: TGTGCCAGCAGCGGACGGGGACTAGCGGGAAAAGAGACCCAGTACTTC. Its translation: CASSGRGLAGKETQYF. The full variable domain, rest sourced from reference TRBV7-8 and TRBJ2-5, is GAGVSQSPRYKVAKRGQDVALRCDPISGHVSLFWYQQALGQGPEFLTYFQNEAQLDKSGLPSDRFFAERPEGSVSTLKIQRTQQEDSAVYLCASSGRGLAGKETQYFGPGTRLLVL.

This chain connects TRBV14 to TRBJ2-1, with D possibly called TRBD1 or TRBD2 (5 bases each). The CDR3 spans 17 residues. V was pared by 4 bases and J by 3 bases, with 19 bases between. Germline V lookup: CDR1 SGHDN, CDR2 FVKESK. CDR3 loop: CASSLGARTWLYNEQFF. CDR3 DNA: TGTGCCAGCAGCCTCGGGGCGAGGACGTGGCTCTACAATGAGCAGTTCTTC.

This chain joins TRBV6-4 and TRBJ2-1; D is possibly TRBD1 (6 bases). V lost 3 bases and J 9 bases, leaving 12 bases between the germline ends. CDR1 is MRHNA and CDR2 is SNTAGT in the germline V gene. The CDR3 has 13 amino acids. CDR3 nucleotides: TGTGCCAGCAGTGAATCCAGGGGAAGTGAGCAGTTCTTC. It is translated as CASSESRGSEQFF.

The V gene is TRBV7-9, the J gene TRBJ1-1; D not resolved. V lost 4 bases and J 1 base, leaving 7 bases between the germline ends. There are 13 residues in the CDR3. Germline V CDR1 and CDR2: SEHNR, FQNEAQ (reference sequence). The DNA for the CDR3 is TGTGCCAGCAGCTCTCGGTGGAACACTGAAGCTTTCTTT. This gives the protein CASSSRWNTEAFF.

V usage is TRBV30 and J usage is TRBJ1-2; TRBD1 aligns across 8 bases. Germline lookup yields CDR1 GTSNPN and CDR2 SVGIG (reference sequence). With V trimmed by 0 bases and J by 4 bases, 1 base remained unmatched. The CDR3 contains 13 residues. The CDR3 sequence: CAWSVDRGYGYTF. Written as DNA, the CDR3 is TGTGCCTGGAGTGTAGACAGGGGCTATGGCTACACCTTC. Variable domain in full (rest from reference TRBV30 and TRBJ1-2): SQTIHQWPATLVQPVGSPLSLECTVEGTSNPNLYWYRQAAGRGLQLLFYSVGIGQISSEVPQNLSASRPQDRQFILSSKKLLLSDSGFYLCAWSVDRGYGYTFGSGTRLTVV.

This sequence joins TRBV19 and TRBJ1-1, with D unresolved. CDR1 and CDR2 (germline): LNHDA, SQIVND (reference sequence). The CDR3 is 13 residues long. V was clipped by 2 bases and J by 6 bases, with 10 bases between them. This CDR3 reads CASSISVSAEAFF. DNA of the CDR3: TGTGCCAGTAGTATATCAGTGAGCGCTGAAGCTTTCTTT.

The chain employs TRBV30 and TRBJ1-6; D may be TRBD1 (6 bases). Between the trimmed V and J ends, which lost 3 bases and 7 bases, there was a span of 16 bases. Germline loops: CDR1 GTSNPN, CDR2 SVGIG (reference sequence). The CDR3 has 15 amino acids. In DNA, the CDR3 is TGTGCCTGGAGCCCCACTAGGGGGGCAAATTCACCCCTCCACTTT. Residues: CAWSPTRGANSPLHF.

The CDR3 region is CASSLMGQDTEAFF. The CDR3 DNA sequence: TGCGCCAGCAGCTTGATGGGACAAGACACTGAAGCTTTCTTT. The V and J genes are TRBV5-1 and TRBJ1-1; D may be TRBD1 (6 bases). CDR1 and CDR2 (germline): SGHRS, YFSETQ. The length of the CDR3 is 14 residues. Trimming stripped 1 base from V and 3 bases from J, with 10 bases between.

The chain is built from TRBV28 and TRBJ1-4, with TRBD1 matching over 7 bases. Germline CDR1 is MDHEN and CDR2 is SYDVKM. V lost 6 bases to trimming and J lost 7 bases; unmatched junction nucleotides: 11. This CDR3 contains 15 residues. The CDR3 DNA sequence: TGTGCCAGCAGGTCCGCCACAGGGGTTAGTGAAAAACTGTTTTTT. Translation: CASRSATGVSEKLFF.

This rearrangement joins TRBV9 to TRBJ2-1; D is ambiguous. The CDR3 is 14 residues long. V lost 2 bases and J lost 6, with 12 bases in between. The V gene's germline CDR1 is SGDLS and CDR2 YYNGEE. The CDR3: CASSVGHVINEQFF. CDR3 coding DNA: TGTGCCAGCAGCGTTGGCCACGTTATCAATGAGCAGTTCTTC.

This clone was seen repeatedly, ten times or more. The genes are TRBV6-1 and TRBJ2-2; 8 bases fit TRBD2. The CDR3 is made up of 15 amino acids. Germline CDR1 is MNHNS and CDR2 is SASEGT. The V gene end was trimmed by 1 base and the J gene end by 5 bases; junction bases not matched to a gene: 3. CDR3 residues: CASSEGAGGTGELFF. The DNA for the CDR3 is TGTGCCAGCAGTGAAGGCGCGGGGGGAACCGGGGAGCTGTTTTTT.

The V call is TRBV29-1, the J call TRBJ2-6; D ambiguous. The length of the CDR3 is 11 residues. Trimming removed 2 bases at V and 11 bases at J, with 7 bases between. CDR1 and CDR2 from the germline V gene are SQVTM and ANQGSEA. CDR3 DNA: TGCAGCGTTGAATACGGCCACGTCCTGACTTTC. This codes for CSVEYGHVLTF.